These 31 T cell receptor beta chains were sequenced from one sample in a study of technical replicates of blood from a handful of donors. The method was immunoSEQ multiplex PCR; TCRdb's version includes in-frame clones alone and lacks a portion of them. The top ten clones hold 0.21% of a sample with about 70,000 clones, approximately 97% of them seen once. Sequenced input: T cells isolated from PBMCs. These receptors were obtained from a human donor in good health.

J is TRBJ1-2 and V is TRBV27; tentative D call: TRBD1 (6 bases). The CDR3 is 15 amino acids. Germline V CDR1 and CDR2: MNHEY, SMNVEV (reference sequence). V dropped 0 bases and J dropped 4 bases, with 12 bases sitting between them. The CDR3 coding sequence is TGTGCCAGCAGTTTATCGGGGGGGCGCAGCTATGGCTACACCTTC. Translated, it gives CASSLSGGRSYGYTF.

CDR3 DNA sequence: TGCGCCAGCAGCCTGACAGGAACGGATACGCAGTATTTT. It codes for CASSLTGTDTQYF. The genes are TRBV5-1 and TRBJ2-3, with D possibly TRBD1 on 6 matching bases. The CDR3 totals 13 residues. From germline, CDR1 is SGHRS and CDR2 YFSETQ. V gave up 4 bases and J gave up 6 bases, with 12 bases separating them.

DNA of the CDR3: TGTGCCACCAGCAGAGAGGCAGGGGGTTTCTCTGAAGCTTTCTTT. Protein: CATSREAGGFSEAFF. The chain links TRBV15 to TRBJ1-1, with 7 bases that match TRBD1. The V gene end was trimmed by 0 bases and the J gene end by 6 bases; junction bases not matched to a gene: 7. The CDR3 covers 15 residues. Germline CDR1 reads LNHNV; CDR2 reads YYDKDF (reference sequence).

The chain recombines TRBV4-1 with TRBJ2-7, with 9 bases identical to TRBD1. This CDR3 contains 18 residues. CDR1 and CDR2 from the germline V gene are MGHRA and YSYEKL. The trim removed 0 bases at V and 3 bases at J, leaving 12 bases unmatched. CDR3 sequence: CASSQDGPSTGGFYEQYF. As DNA, the CDR3 is TGCGCCAGCAGCCAAGATGGGCCTTCGACAGGGGGGTTCTACGAGCAGTACTTC.

This clone occurred once. This rearrangement joins TRBV27 to TRBJ1-6; D is uncertain. In germline, CDR1 is MNHEY, CDR2 SMNVEV (reference sequence). The CDR3 runs to 13 residues. Trimming left V 5 bases short and J 10 bases short, with 12 bases between. CDR3 bases: TGTGCCAGCAGTCCCTCAGGCGGGTCACCCCTCCACTTT. It encodes CASSPSGGSPLHF.

V gene TRBV11-3 combines with J gene TRBJ2-5; 11 bases fit TRBD2. Germline CDR1 and CDR2: SGHNT and YENEEA. The ends lost 5 bases at V and 2 bases at J; junction bases unmatched: 1. The CDR3 extends over 14 amino acids. CDR3 amino acids: CASSPSGGQETQYF. CDR3 DNA: TGTGCCAGCAGCCCTAGCGGGGGGCAAGAGACCCAGTACTTC.

The chain uses TRBV18 and TRBJ2-5; D is possibly TRBD2 (5 bases). Trimming left V 5 bases short and J 5 bases short, with 18 bases between. Germline CDR1 is KGHSH and CDR2 is LQKENI. The CDR3 spans 15 residues. The CDR3 spells CASSSGETDWETQYF. The CDR3 region has the DNA TGTGCCAGCTCAAGCGGCGAGACGGACTGGGAGACCCAGTACTTC. Variable domain in full (rest from reference TRBV18 and TRBJ2-5): NAGVMQNPRHLVRRRGQEARLRCSPMKGHSHVYWYRQLPEEGLKFMVYLQKENIIDESGMPKERFSAEFPKEGPSILRIQQVVRGDSAAYFCASSSGETDWETQYFGPGTRLLVL.

The chain recombines TRBV15 with TRBJ2-3, with 8 positions matching TRBD2. The CDR3 extends over 16 amino acids. The germline V gene has CDR1 LNHNV and CDR2 YYDKDF (reference sequence). V dropped 1 base and J dropped 3; count of bases not matched to a gene: 6. The CDR3 reads CATSRVRGGSTDTQYF. The CDR3 DNA follows: TGTGCCACCAGCAGAGTCCGGGGGGGCTCGACAGATACGCAGTATTTT.

The chain employs TRBV19 and TRBJ2-7; 14 bases agree with TRBD2. The length of the CDR3 is 17 residues. Trimming took 5 bases from V and 6 from J; bases not matched to a gene: 12. Looked up from germline, CDR1 is LNHDA and CDR2 is SQIVND (reference sequence). CDR3 sequence (DNA): TGTGCCAGTAGTGTCCTCGGGACTAGCGGGAGCGGGAGCGAGCAGTACTTC. Its protein product is CASSVLGTSGSGSEQYF.

V is TRBV4-1 and J is TRBJ1-2; no definite D call. Trimming stripped 3 bases from V and 4 bases from J, with 12 bases between. From germline, CDR1 is MGHRA and CDR2 YSYEKL. This CDR3 has 14 residues. The CDR3 is CASSHLPAAYGYTF. As DNA, the CDR3 is TGCGCCAGCAGCCACCTGCCGGCGGCCTATGGCTACACCTTC.

This clone was counted once. This chain joins TRBV4-1 and TRBJ1-2; D is ambiguous. The V end lost 1 base, the J end lost 4 bases, and 10 bases lay between the germline ends. The CDR3 is made up of 14 amino acids. Looked up from germline, CDR1 is MGHRA and CDR2 is YSYEKL. The DNA of the CDR3 is TGCGCCAGCAGCCAAGTTCCACAGACCTATGGCTACACCTTC. Translated: CASSQVPQTYGYTF.

J is TRBJ2-7 and V is TRBV6-5; TRBD1 might be the D (6 bases). Trimming removed 6 bases at V and 6 bases at J, with 9 bases between. From germline, CDR1 is MNHEY and CDR2 SVGAGI. The CDR3 has 11 residues. The CDR3 DNA reads TGTGCCAGCAGCCCAGGGGTCGAGCAGTACTTC. Its protein is CASSPGVEQYF.

This clone was counted a single time. J is TRBJ2-6 and V is TRBV7-9; no clear D. Per the germline V gene, CDR1 is SEHNR and CDR2 is FQNEAQ (reference sequence). The CDR3 is 12 residues long. The CDR3 protein is CHTPGGANVLTF. In DNA form, the CDR3 reads TGTCATACCCCCGGGGGGGCCAACGTCCTGACTTTC.

The V gene is TRBV7-6, the J gene TRBJ2-1; 8 bases align to TRBD2. The CDR3 runs to 14 residues. V lost 5 bases to trimming and J lost 6 bases; unmatched junction nucleotides: 6. Per the germline V gene, CDR1 is SGHVS and CDR2 is FNYEAQ. This CDR3 is CASSRPTSANEQFF. As DNA, the CDR3 is TGTGCCAGCAGCCGACCGACTAGCGCCAATGAGCAGTTCTTC.

Only one count was recorded for this clone. CDR3 nucleotide sequence: TGTGCCAGCAGTTTACTAGCGGACCAAGAGACCCAGTACTTC. Amino acid sequence: CASSLLADQETQYF. The rearrangement links TRBV27 to TRBJ2-5; TRBD2 aligns across 7 bases. The CDR3 sequence is 14 residues long. V dropped 2 bases and J dropped 0; count of bases not matched to a gene: 0. CDR1 MNHEY and CDR2 SMNVEV come from the germline V gene (reference sequence).

V is TRBV27 and J is TRBJ2-1; 10 positions match TRBD2. The CDR3 loop spans 17 amino acids. Trimming cost V 2 bases and J 4 bases; bases outside gene matches: 8. Germline values: CDR1 MNHEY, CDR2 SMNVEV (reference sequence). CDR3 protein: CASSLDALAGAYNEQFF. The CDR3 DNA reads TGTGCCAGCAGTTTAGACGCGCTAGCGGGAGCTTACAATGAGCAGTTCTTC.

The chain is built from TRBV18 and TRBJ1-4; TRBD1 is a possible D gene (6 bases). The germline CDR1 and CDR2 sequences are KGHSH and LQKENI. Trimming removed 3 bases from V and 7 bases from J, with 15 bases in between. This CDR3 spans 15 amino acids. CDR3 DNA sequence: TGTGCCAGCTCACCTTTTCAGGGGAAGTTTGAAAAACTGTTTTTT. Encoded protein: CASSPFQGKFEKLFF.

The rearrangement joins TRBV5-1 to TRBJ2-5; maybe TRBD2 (6 bases). Per germline, CDR1 SGHRS and CDR2 YFSETQ. The CDR3 consists of 15 residues. V shed 4 bases and J shed 3 bases, with 16 bases lying between them. The CDR3 coding sequence is TGCGCCAGCAGCCCCCGGGGGAGCGGAGAAGAGACCCAGTACTTC. As protein: CASSPRGSGEETQYF.

The CDR3 is CASSENPGRGNEQFF. CDR3 bases: TGTGCCAGCAGCGAAAACCCCGGTAGGGGGAATGAGCAGTTCTTC. This chain joins TRBV7-6 and TRBJ2-1; perhaps TRBD1 as D (6 bases). V was cut by 5 bases and J by 7 bases, with 18 bases left in between. Looked up from germline, CDR1 is SGHVS and CDR2 is FNYEAQ. The length of the CDR3 is 15 residues.

This chain connects TRBV5-1 to TRBJ1-2, with 10 bases identical to TRBD1. Germline V CDR1 and CDR2: SGHRS, YFSETQ. The junction had 2 bases not matched to a gene; V was cut back by 0 bases and J by 6 bases. The CDR3 length is 14 residues. CDR3 amino acids: CASSLAGTGDGYTF. DNA for the CDR3: TGCGCCAGCAGCTTGGCCGGGACAGGGGATGGCTACACCTTC.

The rearrangement links TRBV5-1 to TRBJ1-2, with D unclear. CDR1 is SGHRS and CDR2 is YFSETQ in the germline V gene. V gave up 1 base and J gave up 2 bases, with 9 bases separating them. The CDR3 has 14 residues. The CDR3 coding sequence is TGCGCCAGCAGCTTGATATGGCAAAACTATGGCTACACCTTC. Amino acid sequence: CASSLIWQNYGYTF.

With respect to this clone: Other DNA sequences from this sample encode an identical CDR3 as well. This rearrangement joins TRBV6-5 to TRBJ1-2, with D possibly being TRBD1 (6 bases). Trimming cost V 6 bases and J 7 bases, with 12 bases left between them. This CDR3 has 12 amino acids. Per the germline V gene, CDR1 is MNHEY and CDR2 is SVGAGI. CDR3 in amino acids: CASSTTGRGYTF. Here the CDR3 DNA reads TGTGCCAGCAGCACGACAGGACGTGGCTACACCTTC.

The chain is built from TRBV20-1 and TRBJ2-7; 11 bases map to TRBD2. The J segment lost 7 bases and the V segment lost 7 bases, leaving 3 bases of the junction unmatched. CDR1 is DFQATT, CDR2 SNEGSKA, per germline (reference sequence). The CDR3 has 11 amino acids. The CDR3 coding sequence is TGCAGTGGACTAGCGGGGAGAGAGCAGTACTTC. It specifies CSGLAGREQYF.

CDR3 in amino acids: CASDSVGGMSSYEQYF. CDR3 nucleotides: TGTGCCAGCGATTCCGTCGGGGGTATGTCCTCCTACGAGCAGTACTTC. The V gene is TRBV28, the J gene TRBJ2-7; D possibly corresponds to TRBD2 (6 bases). The CDR3 is made up of 16 amino acids. V shed 8 bases and J shed 0 bases, with 20 bases lying between them. CDR1 and CDR2 (germline): MDHEN, SYDVKM.

The CDR3 spells CASSLGGGPGETQYF. For the CDR3, the DNA is TGTGCCAGCAGCTTGGGGGGGGGCCCGGGCGAGACCCAGTACTTC. V is TRBV7-9 and J is TRBJ2-5; weak D call: TRBD2 (7 bases). V lost 3 bases and J 5 bases, leaving 16 bases between the germline ends. The CDR3 loop spans 15 amino acids. Per the germline V gene, CDR1 is SEHNR and CDR2 is FQNEAQ (reference sequence).

The chain employs TRBV9 and TRBJ1-3; D gene unclear. The length of the CDR3 is 13 residues. V was clipped by 3 bases and J by 4 bases, with 8 bases between them. From germline, CDR1 is SGDLS and CDR2 YYNGEE. The CDR3, as DNA: TGTGCCAGCAGCGCGGACTGGGGAAACACCATATATTTT. It translates to CASSADWGNTIYF. Based on the CDR3 plus reference TRBV9 and TRBJ1-3, the full variable domain is DSGVTQTPKHLITATGQRVTLRCSPRSGDLSVYWYQQSLDQGLQFLIQYYNGEERAKGNILERFSAQQFPDLHSELNLSSLELGDSALYFCASSADWGNTIYFGEGSWLTVV.

The chain couples TRBV6-5 to TRBJ2-7; D uncertain. Trimming stripped 2 bases from V and 0 bases from J, with 8 bases between. CDR1 and CDR2 from the germline V gene are MNHEY and SVGAGI. The CDR3 has 14 residues. CDR3 bases: TGTGCCAGCAGTTACGGAGAAAACTCCTACGAGCAGTACTTC. This gives the protein CASSYGENSYEQYF.

J is TRBJ1-2 and V is TRBV28, with D possibly matching TRBD1 (6 bases). The CDR3 runs to 12 residues. Trimming shortened V by 8 bases and J by 7 bases, and 14 bases separated the two germline ends. The germline V gene encodes CDR1 MDHEN and CDR2 SYDVKM. The DNA for the CDR3 is TGTGCCAGCGGCAACAGGGCGGTTGGCTACACCTTC. It translates to CASGNRAVGYTF.

V is TRBV27 and J is TRBJ1-1; D is possibly TRBD1 (6 bases). V lost 3 bases and J 3 bases, leaving 11 bases between the germline ends. Germline-derived CDR1 and CDR2 are MNHEY and SMNVEV (reference sequence). The CDR3 length is 14 residues. The CDR3 sequence: CASSFSRGDTEAFF. The CDR3 DNA follows: TGTGCCAGCAGTTTCTCCAGGGGTGACACTGAAGCTTTCTTT.

The V call is TRBV28, the J call TRBJ2-7; 7 bases align to TRBD1. Germline V CDR1 and CDR2: MDHEN, SYDVKM. The CDR3 runs 16 residues. J gave up 4 bases and V 3 bases, and 12 bases lay outside the gene matches. The CDR3 DNA reads TGTGCCAGCAGTTTGGACAGGCTCATAGGAGAATACGAGCAGTACTTC. It encodes CASSLDRLIGEYEQYF.

This rearrangement joins TRBV29-1 to TRBJ1-2; the match to TRBD1 covers 8 bases. Trimming took 4 bases from V and 5 from J; bases not matched to a gene: 9. The germline gives CDR1 SQVTM, CDR2 ANQGSEA. The CDR3 is made up of 14 amino acids. The CDR3 reads CSVVSGQGTYGYTF. CDR3 DNA: TGCAGCGTTGTATCAGGACAGGGCACATATGGCTACACCTTC.